This T cell receptor (beta chain) was obtained from a study of T-cell memory formation after mild COVID-19. At the level of the study: Largely, TCR clusters stayed within a single donor. Points from the study as a whole: Memory sampled before infection contained some responding clones, suggesting cross-reactive memory joined. Second-wave clones reaching peak frequency on day 37 lacked confirmed SARS-CoV-2 specificity.

This clonotype was counted between two and nine times. As yet, its antigen is unknown. TCRdb re-derived calls from the 5' RACE reads in MiXCR, one entry per CDR3 protein. The sample shows 250,000 to 350,000 distinct CDR3 sequences, roughly 17% of them seen only once. Germline assignment: CDR1 LNHNV and CDR2 YYDKDF (reference sequence). V dropped 9 bases and J dropped 1 base, with 9 bases sitting between them. The CDR3 is 13 amino acids. This chain connects TRBV15 to TRBJ2-2; perhaps TRBD2 as D (5 bases). Input material: PBMCs or a T cell subset sorted from them (not recorded which). The sequence derives from a young man who had mild COVID-19 (a few samples of this study predate the infection). Cell type and time point are not known. The CDR3 region is CATRRENTGELFF. CDR3 nucleotides: TGTGCCACTAGACGGGAGAACACCGGGGAGCTGTTTTTT. The whole variable domain, filled in from reference TRBV15 and TRBJ2-2, reads DAMVIQNPRYQVTQFGKPVTLSCSQTLNHNVMYWYQQKSSQAPKLLFHYYDKDFNNEADTPDNFQSRRPNTSFCFLDIRSPGLGDTAMYLCATRRENTGELFFGEGSRLTVL.